This T cell receptor beta chain was sequenced during a study of memory CD4+ T cells and cytomegalovirus serostatus. Study-level information: Healthy Belgian adult donors included roughly nine CMV-positive and 24 CMV-negative people.

Single viable CD3+CD4+CD8-CD45RO+ cells were sorted as the memory CD4+ T cells. The V and J ends lost 6 bases and 6 bases, in that order; junction bases with no gene match: 8. The CDR3 is made up of 17 amino acids. Per germline, CDR1 SNHLY and CDR2 FYNNEI. Measured with immunoSEQ multiplex PCR; TCRdb has only the in-frame clones, and not every one. The sample contains under 55,000 clones, about 80% of which appear only once. The chain uses TRBV2 and TRBJ2-2; 15 bases are shared with TRBD2. This sequence was found in an adult in good health and CMV-seropositive. The sequencing input was memory CD4+ T cells from blood. The CDR3 region is CASRRGLAGGPSGELFF. CDR3 in DNA: TGTGCCAGCAGGAGAGGACTAGCGGGAGGGCCCTCCGGGGAGCTGTTTTTT.